This passage covers 32 T cell receptor beta chains from one sample sequenced in a study of cytomegalovirus exposure and HLA in healthy donors (dated by TCRdb to the late 2010s). To prepare the library, the immunoSEQ multiplex PCR assay was applied. The immuneACCESS repertoire file appears here via TCRdb, limited to in-frame rearrangements. These files lack a portion of the clones; in checked studies, under half of the deficit traces to unresolved V genes, and the cause of the others is not known. The sample contains about 220,000 clones, almost 90% of them found a single time. Of the sample, around 3% is held by the ten largest clones. Sequenced: PBMCs. The receptors derive from a woman between 18 and 29 years old in good health and CMV-seronegative.

This rearrangement joins TRBV5-4 to TRBJ1-4; D call uncertain. V was clipped by 0 bases and J by 7 bases, with 7 bases between them. Germline-derived CDR1 and CDR2 are SGHNT and YYREEE (reference sequence). The CDR3 runs to 13 residues. CDR3 DNA: TGTGCCAGCAGCTTGGTAGGGAGTGAAAAACTGTTTTTT. It is translated as CASSLVGSEKLFF.

Only one count was recorded for this clone. V usage is TRBV2 and J usage is TRBJ2-3, with D possibly TRBD1 on 5 matching bases. V was shortened by 6 bases and J by 0 bases, with 16 bases between the two germline ends. Germline V lookup: CDR1 SNHLY, CDR2 FYNNEI. This CDR3 region has 16 residues. This CDR3 reads CASSSEDTVSTDTQYF. CDR3 DNA: TGTGCCAGCAGCTCTGAGGACACCGTTAGCACAGATACGCAGTATTTT. Full variable domain (outside the CDR3, taken from reference TRBV2 and TRBJ2-3): EPEVTQTPSHQVTQMGQEVILRCVPISNHLYFYWYRQILGQKVEFLVSFYNNEISEKSEIFDDQFSVERPDGSNFTLKIRSTKLEDSAMYFCASSSEDTVSTDTQYFGPGTRLTVL.

This rearrangement joins TRBV7-8 to TRBJ2-7; D possibly corresponds to TRBD2 (6 bases). CDR1 is SGHVS and CDR2 is FQNEAQ in the germline V gene. The CDR3 length is 16 residues. V was clipped by 1 base and J by 0 bases, with 13 bases between them. The CDR3 loop is CASSLGGEDHSYEQYF. The CDR3 DNA reads as TGTGCCAGCAGCTTAGGGGGGGAGGATCACTCCTACGAGCAGTACTTC.

The CDR3 sequence is CASSFAGTTDTQYF. The CDR3 DNA is TGTGCCAGCAGCTTTGCGGGTACCACAGATACGCAGTATTTT. The chain links TRBV7-6 to TRBJ2-3; a weak D match, TRBD2 (5 bases). Germline V gives CDR1 SGHVS, CDR2 FNYEAQ. Deletions cut 3 bases from V and 2 bases from J, with 9 bases between. This CDR3 spans 14 amino acids.

The rearrangement joins TRBV7-8 to TRBJ1-3; D unresolved. Per the germline V gene, CDR1 is SGHVS and CDR2 is FQNEAQ. The CDR3 extends over 12 amino acids. Trimming removed 5 bases from V and 3 bases from J, with 5 bases in between. The CDR3 DNA is TGTGCCAGCAGCACGGTTGGAAACACCATATATTTT. It codes for CASSTVGNTIYF.

The genes are TRBV10-3 and TRBJ2-7, with a tentative D call TRBD1 (6 bases). The germline gives CDR1 ENHRY, CDR2 SYGVKD. V lost 5 bases, J lost 6 bases, and 8 bases lay in between. The CDR3 has 11 amino acids. The CDR3 sequence is CAISTGTEQYF. CDR3 sequence (DNA): TGTGCCATCAGTACAGGGACCGAGCAGTACTTC.

The chain carries TRBV6-6 and TRBJ1-5, with D perhaps TRBD1 (6 bases). The CDR3 loop spans 16 amino acids. V was cut by 2 bases and J by 0 bases, with 11 bases left in between. The germline CDR1 and CDR2 sequences are MNHNY and SVGAGI (reference sequence). The CDR3 loop is CASSYGYRDSNQPQHF. The CDR3 nucleotides read TGTGCCAGCAGTTACGGTTACAGGGATAGCAATCAGCCCCAGCATTTT.

The rearrangement uses TRBV27 and TRBJ1-1, with D maybe TRBD1 (6 bases). CDR1 is MNHEY and CDR2 is SMNVEV in the germline V gene (reference sequence). Trimming cost V 6 bases and J 0 bases, with 11 bases left between them. The CDR3 totals 14 residues. CDR3 amino acids: CASSPDSLNTEAFF. For the CDR3, the DNA is TGTGCCAGCAGCCCGGACAGCCTGAACACTGAAGCTTTCTTT.

The chain employs TRBV27 and TRBJ1-1, with unresolved D. Trimming pared 0 bases from V and 1 base from J, leaving 9 bases between. The germline V gene has CDR1 MNHEY and CDR2 SMNVEV (reference sequence). The CDR3 is 15 amino acids. The CDR3: CASSLSRRRNTEAFF. CDR3 DNA sequence: TGTGCCAGCAGTTTATCTCGCAGAAGGAACACTGAAGCTTTCTTT.

With regard to this clone: Other DNA sequences in the same sample also yield this CDR3. The gene calls are TRBV29-1 and TRBJ2-7, with TRBD1 identical over 7 bases. The CDR3 extends over 14 amino acids. In germline, CDR1 is SQVTM, CDR2 ANQGSEA. Losses at the gene ends were 3 bases for V and 1 base for J; bases not matched to a gene: 6. The CDR3 region is CSVELTGTSYEQYF. For the CDR3, the DNA is TGCAGCGTTGAGTTGACAGGGACGTCCTACGAGCAGTACTTC.

The chain joins TRBV13 to TRBJ1-4; TRBD1 matches 7 bases. The J segment lost 5 bases and the V segment lost 4 bases, leaving 4 bases of the junction unmatched. From germline, CDR1 is PRHDT and CDR2 FYEKMQ (reference sequence). CDR3 size: 14 residues. CDR3 amino acids: CASSSKTGNEKLFF. The CDR3 DNA reads TGTGCCAGCAGCTCTAAGACAGGGAATGAAAAACTGTTTTTT.

V and J are TRBV13 and TRBJ2-7; D is possibly TRBD2 (6 bases). Germline V CDR1 and CDR2: PRHDT, FYEKMQ (reference sequence). The CDR3 is 14 residues long. The V end lost 0 bases, the J end lost 6 bases, and 12 bases lay between the germline ends. CDR3 coding DNA: TGTGCCAGCAGCTTAGGGGCGGGAAGCACCGAGCAGTACTTC. The encoded protein is CASSLGAGSTEQYF.

V usage is TRBV6-6 and J usage is TRBJ2-3; 9 nucleotides agree with TRBD2. V trimming: 6 bases; J trimming: 3 bases; junction bases outside the gene matches: 10. Per the germline V gene, CDR1 is MNHNY and CDR2 is SVGAGI (reference sequence). The CDR3 contains 16 residues. The DNA for the CDR3 is TGTGCCAGCAGCCGTGATTTAGCGGGGGAGACAGATACGCAGTATTTT. Translating gives CASSRDLAGETDTQYF.

This clone was observed a single time. The chain links TRBV19 to TRBJ1-5; D not certain. The CDR3 length is 14 residues. Between the trimmed V and J ends, which lost 4 bases and 2 bases, there was a span of 9 bases. CDR1 and CDR2 (germline): LNHDA, SQIVND (reference sequence). CDR3 region: CASSTTWGNQPQHF. CDR3 bases: TGTGCCAGTAGTACGACATGGGGCAATCAGCCCCAGCATTTT.

The V call is TRBV27, the J call TRBJ2-5, with no clear D. This CDR3 is 10 amino acids long. The germline V gene encodes CDR1 MNHEY and CDR2 SMNVEV (reference sequence). V gave up 5 bases and J gave up 5 bases, with 3 bases separating them. CDR3 nucleotide sequence: TGTGCCAGCAGTCCGGAGACCCAGTACTTC. This codes for CASSPETQYF.

This chain joins TRBV27 and TRBJ2-7, with a possible D match to TRBD1 (6 bases). Germline V gene sequence: CDR1 MNHEY, CDR2 SMNVEV (reference sequence). There are 12 residues in the CDR3. The ends were cut back, 6 bases at V and 2 bases at J, with 8 bases in the middle. CDR3 in DNA: TGTGCCAGCAGACGGACAGCCTACGAGCAGTACTTC. This codes for CASRRTAYEQYF.

The chain joins TRBV5-8 to TRBJ1-2, with TRBD1 identical over 10 bases. CDR3 size: 15 residues. The trim removed 3 bases at V and 8 bases at J, leaving 10 bases unmatched. Germline CDR1 is SGHTS and CDR2 is YDEGEE. The CDR3 here is CASSSSPGTGDGYTF. The CDR3 DNA sequence: TGTGCCAGCAGCTCAAGTCCCGGGACAGGGGACGGCTACACCTTC.

The chain couples TRBV28 to TRBJ2-2; D possibly corresponds to TRBD2 (5 bases). Trimming stripped 3 bases from V and 0 bases from J, with 14 bases between. Germline CDR1 MDHEN, CDR2 SYDVKM. The CDR3 has 17 amino acids. CDR3 in DNA: TGTGCCAGCAGTTTCGCAGGAGGACGGCCGAACACCGGGGAGCTGTTTTTT. As protein: CASSFAGGRPNTGELFF.

This clone was seen only once. This chain joins TRBV7-2 and TRBJ2-5; possibly TRBD1 for D (5 bases). CDR1 is SGHTA, CDR2 FQGNSA, per germline. This CDR3 has 16 residues. Trimming cost V 0 bases and J 2 bases, with 13 bases left between them. The DNA for the CDR3 is TGTGCCAGCAGCTTAGCGCAGGGATTGGGACAAGAGACCCAGTACTTC. Amino acids: CASSLAQGLGQETQYF.

CDR3 coding DNA: TGTGCCAGCAGTTACGCCCGGGGGAGGGATACGCAGTATTTT. This sequence encodes CASSYARGRDTQYF. The genes are TRBV6-5 and TRBJ2-3; maybe TRBD2 (6 bases). Trimming left V 2 bases short and J 6 bases short, with 12 bases between. CDR1 MNHEY and CDR2 SVGAGI come from the germline V gene. The CDR3 covers 14 residues.

The V gene is TRBV7-3, the J gene TRBJ2-7; 7 bases align to TRBD2. With 5 bases clipped from V and 5 bases from J, the junction kept 6 bases outside the gene matches. This CDR3 contains 13 residues. Germline V gene data show CDR1 as SGHTA and CDR2 as FQGTGA. The CDR3 reads CASSPGLDHEQYF. The DNA of the CDR3 is TGTGCCAGCAGCCCAGGACTAGATCACGAGCAGTACTTC. The variable domain in full, completed from reference TRBV7-3 and TRBJ2-7, reads GAGVSQTPSNKVTEKGKYVELRCDPISGHTALYWYRQSLGQGPEFLIYFQGTGAADDSGLPNDRFFAVRPEGSVSTLKIQRTERGDSAVYLCASSPGLDHEQYFGPGTRLTVT.

The chain links TRBV28 to TRBJ2-1; D is possibly TRBD1 (5 bases). V lost 0 bases and J lost 1, with 10 bases in between. The germline CDR1 and CDR2 sequences are MDHEN and SYDVKM. The CDR3 sequence is 16 residues long. The CDR3 DNA is TGTGCCAGCAGTTTATGGGGGCTTGGGTCCTACAATGAGCAGTTCTTC. This codes for CASSLWGLGSYNEQFF. The whole variable domain, filled in from reference TRBV28 and TRBJ2-1, reads DVKVTQSSRYLVKRTGEKVFLECVQDMDHENMFWYRQDPGLGLRLIYFSYDVKMKEKGDIPEGYSVSREKKERFSLILESASTNQTSMYLCASSLWGLGSYNEQFFGPGTRLTVL.

V and J are TRBV5-4 and TRBJ2-7, with TRBD1 matching 8 bases. The V and J ends lost 2 bases and 3 bases, in that order; junction bases with no gene match: 4. Germline CDR1 and CDR2: SGHNT and YYREEE (reference sequence). The CDR3 sequence is 14 residues long. CDR3 in DNA: TGTGCCAGCAGCTTTGCCGGGACAGGCTACGAGCAGTACTTC. Its protein product is CASSFAGTGYEQYF.

The chain combines TRBV9 with TRBJ2-3, with 10 bases identical to TRBD2. This CDR3 region has 17 residues. Germline V CDR1 and CDR2: SGDLS, YYNGEE. Unmatched junction bases numbered 8, after V lost 0 bases and J lost 4 bases. CDR3 loop: CASSVGASGGPSDTQYF. DNA of the CDR3: TGTGCCAGCAGCGTAGGGGCTAGCGGGGGACCTTCAGATACGCAGTATTTT.

This chain links TRBV29-1 with TRBJ1-2, with D hard to call. The CDR3 length is 12 residues. Germline V gene data show CDR1 as SQVTM and CDR2 as ANQGSEA. V was pared by 3 bases and J by 2 bases, with 7 bases between. CDR3 sequence reads: CSVDAPNYGYTF. The DNA of the CDR3 is TGCAGCGTTGATGCGCCGAACTATGGCTACACCTTC.

The J gene is TRBJ2-7, the V gene TRBV7-2; TRBD2 is a possible D gene (7 bases). Trimming pared 1 base from V and 7 bases from J, leaving 17 bases between. CDR1 SGHTA and CDR2 FQGNSA come from the germline V gene. The CDR3 extends over 15 amino acids. This chain's CDR3 is CASSLVVAGEGEQYF. CDR3 DNA sequence: TGTGCCAGCAGCTTAGTTGTCGCAGGGGAGGGTGAGCAGTACTTC.

V is TRBV25-1 and J is TRBJ2-3; unclear D gene. The CDR3 spans 15 residues. Trimming cost V 6 bases and J 3 bases, with 16 bases left between them. The germline V gene has CDR1 MGHDK and CDR2 SYGVNS. The CDR3 here is CASSAPVSGTDTQYF. CDR3 nucleotide sequence: TGTGCCAGCAGCGCCCCCGTGAGTGGTACAGATACGCAGTATTTT.

V and J are TRBV2 and TRBJ2-1, with D perhaps TRBD2 (5 bases). V gave up 6 bases and J gave up 0 bases, with 15 bases separating them. The CDR3 consists of 16 residues. CDR1 and CDR2 from the germline V gene are SNHLY and FYNNEI. The CDR3 sequence is CASSRIFGGSYNEQFF. CDR3 sequence (DNA): TGTGCCAGCAGCAGGATTTTTGGAGGCTCCTACAATGAGCAGTTCTTC.

On this clone itself: Mismatch with germline at one junction end may stem from a read error. This sequence joins TRBV10-3 and TRBJ2-3; 8 bases match TRBD2. Looked up from germline, CDR1 is ENHRY and CDR2 is SYGVKD. The CDR3 loop spans 14 amino acids. This chain's CDR3 is CASSSGTSTDTQYF. CDR3 DNA sequence: TGTGCCAGCAGTAGCGGGACCAGCACAGATACGCAGTATTTT.

This clone was counted once. The chain combines TRBV27 with TRBJ1-1; no definite D call. CDR3 length: 13 residues. V shed 3 bases and J shed 4 bases, with 9 bases lying between them. Germline CDR1 and CDR2: MNHEY and SMNVEV (reference sequence). The CDR3 DNA reads TGTGCCAGCAGTTTTGGAGGATTCACTGAAGCTTTCTTT. This sequence encodes CASSFGGFTEAFF.

The rearrangement links TRBV6-1 to TRBJ2-7; 9 bases map to TRBD1. CDR1 and CDR2 from the germline V gene are MNHNS and SASEGT. The CDR3 is made up of 15 amino acids. V trimming: 6 bases; J trimming: 2 bases; junction bases outside the gene matches: 8. The CDR3 coding sequence is TGTGCCAGCAGCCGTGGGACAGGGACTCCCTACGAGCAGTACTTC. Translated: CASSRGTGTPYEQYF.

The chain couples TRBV19 to TRBJ1-5, with a possible D match to TRBD1 (5 bases). V lost 2 bases and J lost 8, with 22 bases in between. This CDR3 contains 17 residues. The germline V gene has CDR1 LNHDA and CDR2 SQIVND (reference sequence). DNA for the CDR3: TGTGCCAGTAGTATATCCCCCCTGACAGTCTCTTCGGAGCCCCAGCATTTT. Encoded protein: CASSISPLTVSSEPQHF.